A single sample is the source of the 9 T cell receptor gamma chains below, sequenced in a study of fetal and pediatric gammadelta thymocytes. TCRdb reanalysed the reads via CATT. This table holds approximately 920 gamma-chain clones, roughly 5% found once. Sequencing input: non-Vgamma9Vdelta2 gamma-delta T cells from the thymus. Described subset: CD3+gammadeltaTCR+ thymocytes not co-expressing Vgamma9 and Vdelta2. These receptors were collected from a child who underwent cardiac surgery and was recorded as healthy.

By frequency in the sample, this clone is large (0.1 to 1%). In the same sample, other DNA sequences code for this CDR3. The chain joins TRGV9 to TRGJ1 or TRGJ2. After removal of 2 bases from V and 8 bases from J, the junction contained 3 bases not matched to a gene. The germline gives CDR1 GITISATS, CDR2 ISYDGTV (reference sequence). The CDR3 runs to 11 residues. As DNA, the CDR3 is TGTGCCTTGTGGGAGGCTGATAAGAAACTCTTT. This gives the protein CALWEADKKLF.

This clone is large within its sample. The rearrangement links TRGV9 to TRGJP1. The germline V gene has CDR1 GITISATS and CDR2 ISYDGTV (reference sequence). Trimming removed 0 bases from V and 5 bases from J; junction bases left unmatched: 6. This CDR3 is 15 amino acids long. DNA of the CDR3: TGTGCCTTGTGGGAGGTGTTTGGAACTGGTTGGTTCAAGATATTT. As protein: CALWEVFGTGWFKIF.

On this clone: A much larger clonotype is one base distant, so this may be a read error. The rearrangement uses TRGV9 and TRGJP. Matching the DNA to germline supplied the J gene, which TCRdb does not give. Germline loops: CDR1 GITISATS, CDR2 ISYDGTV (reference sequence). The CDR3 is 14 residues long. In DNA form, the CDR3 reads TGTGCCTTGCGGGAGACTTTGGGCAAAAAAATCAAGGTATTT. Translated, it gives CALRETLGKKIKVF.

This clone is large. The V gene is TRGV9, the J gene TRGJ1 or TRGJ2. Per the germline V gene, CDR1 is GITISATS and CDR2 is ISYDGTV (reference sequence). V lost 0 bases to trimming and J lost 12 bases; unmatched junction nucleotides: 14. The CDR3 sequence is 14 residues long. The CDR3 region has the DNA TGTGCCTTGTGGGAGGTGCAAATGGGGATGTGGAAACTCTTT. As protein: CALWEVQMGMWKLF.

This clone is judged large. The chain is built from TRGV2 and TRGJ1 or TRGJ2. Germline trimming cut 0 bases from V and 9 bases from J; bases unmatched to any gene: 8. The V gene's germline CDR1 is EGSNGY and CDR2 YDSYNSKV. The CDR3 extends over 13 amino acids. CDR3 protein: CATWDGLQGKKLF. The CDR3 DNA is TGTGCCACCTGGGACGGGCTCCAGGGTAAGAAACTCTTT.

Regarding this clone: A much larger clonotype is one base distant, so this may be a read error. Other nucleotide sequences from this sample produce the same CDR3. V is TRGV9 and J is TRGJ1 or TRGJ2. The germline V gene encodes CDR1 GITISATS and CDR2 ISYDGTV (reference sequence). Trimming cost V 0 bases and J 7 bases; bases outside gene matches: 3. The CDR3 has 12 amino acids. CDR3 amino acids: CALWEVSYKKLF. The CDR3 DNA sequence: TGTGCCTTGTGGGAGGTGTCATATAAGAAACTCTTT.

Remarks on this clone: It differs at one base from a far larger clone, so likely a read error. The chain couples TRGV9 to TRGJ1 or TRGJ2. Here the J gene came from matching the DNA to germline, since TCRdb omits it. The CDR3 has 17 residues. J gave up 0 bases and V 3 bases, and 14 bases lay outside the gene matches. Germline-derived CDR1 and CDR2 are GITISATS and ISYDGTV (reference sequence). This chain's CDR3 is CALWEPKRKLNYYKKLF. CDR3 DNA: TGTGCCTTGTGGGAGCCAAAACGAAAATTGAATTATTATAAGAAACTCTTT.

In its sample, this clone is large. This chain connects TRGV9 to TRGJ1 or TRGJ2. CDR1 is GITISATS, CDR2 ISYDGTV, per germline (reference sequence). CDR3 length: 13 residues. Losses at the gene ends were 4 bases for V and 5 bases for J; bases not matched to a gene: 8. CDR3 loop: CALWDRRDYKKLF. CDR3 bases: TGTGCCTTGTGGGACCGGCGGGATTATAAGAAACTCTTT.

This clone appeared a few times. It may be a read error: a sequence one base away is much more abundant. This sequence joins TRGV10 and TRGJP1. TRGV10 is noted as an ORF with a role that remains uncertain. The CDR3 extends over 14 amino acids. The CDR3 bases are TGTGCTGCGTGGGAGCATAAAGGTGGTTGTTTCAAGATATTT. Translated, it gives CAAWEHKGGCFKIF.